This is a list of T cell receptor beta chains from one sample in a study of T cells expressing NK-cell markers. Following a re-call of the 5' RACE reads, TCRdb has one entry per CDR3 protein and lacks DNA. Here the sample table reports about half a million distinct CDR3 sequences. The specimen was blood T cells: a sorted CD56 or NKG2C T cell subset, CD4+ or CD8+ T cells, or bulk PBMC T cells (not recorded which). These receptors came from a woman aged 45 to 65 in good health. Both conserved end residues are part of each CDR3. The order of the fields is J gene, V gene, CDR3 protein.

j_gene: TRBJ1-1
v_gene: TRBV29-1
CDR3aa: CSGLLVGTEAFF

j_gene: TRBJ2-5
v_gene: TRBV11-2
CDR3aa: CASSLGGGLSQETQYF

j_gene: TRBJ2-2
v_gene: TRBV11-1
CDR3aa: CASSPRNTGELFF

j_gene: TRBJ1-2
v_gene: TRBV7-9
CDR3aa: CASTHSRGIYGYTF

j_gene: TRBJ2-1
v_gene: TRBV10-3
CDR3aa: CAIKATSGNNEQFF

j_gene: TRBJ2-7
v_gene: TRBV6-5
CDR3aa: CASKSGGGTYEQYF

j_gene: TRBJ2-1
v_gene: TRBV7-8
CDR3aa: CASSLPGTGYNEQFF

j_gene: TRBJ2-7
v_gene: TRBV5-5
CDR3aa: CASSWGRGPDEQYF

j_gene: TRBJ2-7
v_gene: TRBV6-5
CDR3aa: CASWGGSGYEQYF

j_gene: TRBJ2-1
v_gene: TRBV3-1
CDR3aa: CASSQGTSGIGNEQFF

j_gene: TRBJ2-3
v_gene: TRBV4-1
CDR3aa: CASSQDIWQTRIPTQYF

j_gene: TRBJ2-1
v_gene: TRBV10-3
CDR3aa: CATSPGLAGAPPTSEQFF

j_gene: TRBJ2-1
v_gene: TRBV24-1
CDR3aa: CATSDLSIGSGGRNEQFF

j_gene: TRBJ1-1
v_gene: TRBV2
CDR3aa: CASSNTGRNTEAFF

j_gene: TRBJ2-2
v_gene: TRBV18
CDR3aa: CASSPVRVGTENTGELFF

j_gene: TRBJ2-3
v_gene: TRBV27
CDR3aa: CASSYLAGLSTDTQYF

j_gene: TRBJ2-1
v_gene: TRBV11-2
CDR3aa: CASSSISGRANNEQFF

j_gene: TRBJ1-5
v_gene: TRBV6-4
CDR3aa: CASSADGYNQPQHF

j_gene: TRBJ2-5
v_gene: TRBV3-1
CDR3aa: CASSQGGIGETQYF

j_gene: TRBJ2-1
v_gene: TRBV3-1
CDR3aa: CASSQESGHEQFF

j_gene: TRBJ2-1
v_gene: TRBV27
CDR3aa: CASSSLRDRWDNEQFF

j_gene: TRBJ1-1
v_gene: TRBV29-1
CDR3aa: CSVSQGIEAFF

j_gene: TRBJ2-1
v_gene: TRBV6-2/TRBV6-3
CDR3aa: CASSPLLIAGGPLYNEQFF

j_gene: TRBJ1-1
v_gene: TRBV28
CDR3aa: CASSPDRRNTEAFF

j_gene: TRBJ1-2
v_gene: TRBV20-1
CDR3aa: CSAPPVGSGGYTF

j_gene: TRBJ2-7
v_gene: TRBV5-1
CDR3aa: CASSSFTGSYEQYF

j_gene: TRBJ2-3
v_gene: TRBV7-3
CDR3aa: CASSLMRGGTDTQYF

j_gene: TRBJ2-1
v_gene: TRBV20-1
CDR3aa: CSAYGTSYNEQFF

j_gene: TRBJ1-6
v_gene: TRBV5-1
CDR3aa: CASSRGDEGSPLHF

j_gene: TRBJ1-1
v_gene: TRBV20-1
CDR3aa: CSALLRGGVMNTEAFF

j_gene: TRBJ1-5
v_gene: TRBV6-5
CDR3aa: CASSLAPGRPQHF

j_gene: TRBJ1-6
v_gene: TRBV7-6
CDR3aa: CASSLGGEGSPLHF

j_gene: TRBJ2-3
v_gene: TRBV6-2/TRBV6-3
CDR3aa: CASSLNRGRSTDTQYF

j_gene: TRBJ1-2
v_gene: TRBV6-5
CDR3aa: CASSYSRRGIGYGYTF

j_gene: TRBJ1-6
v_gene: TRBV7-3
CDR3aa: CASSTGGSPLHF

j_gene: TRBJ2-2
v_gene: TRBV12-3/TRBV12-4
CDR3aa: CASSLRDRHTGELFF

j_gene: TRBJ1-2
v_gene: TRBV20-1
CDR3aa: CSARIWAQGYTF

j_gene: TRBJ2-7
v_gene: TRBV11-2
CDR3aa: CASSSPLSSYEQYF

j_gene: TRBJ2-1
v_gene: TRBV20-1
CDR3aa: CSASALLGGYNEQFF

j_gene: TRBJ2-1
v_gene: TRBV24-1
CDR3aa: CATSDSGRRGTYNEQFF

j_gene: TRBJ2-7
v_gene: TRBV7-9
CDR3aa: CASSVSRGGEQYF

j_gene: TRBJ2-1
v_gene: TRBV7-2
CDR3aa: CASSARPGQGVLSSYNEQFF